These 18 T cell receptor beta chains originate from one sample sequenced in a study of response to subunit inactivated influenza vaccine. TCRdb redid the calling of the RT-PCR reads with MiXCR, one entry per CDR3 protein. The sample yields about 800,000 distinct CDR3 sequences, about 20% seen once. The specimen comprised PBMCs from blood, sampled roughly 5 days after vaccination. Receptors originate from a man aged 45-65 years who received an inactivated influenza vaccine.

The sample holds a few counts of this clonotype. V gene TRBV5-1 combines with J gene TRBJ1-3; D remains unclear. V lost 0 bases and J 0 bases, leaving 7 bases between the germline ends. This CDR3 comprises 15 residues. Germline values: CDR1 SGHRS, CDR2 YFSETQ. DNA for the CDR3: TGCGCCAGCAGCTTGGAAAGGCTCTCTGGAAACACCATATATTTT. It yields the protein CASSLERLSGNTIYF.

This clonotype was seen more than once but under ten times. The rearrangement links TRBV12-3 or TRBV12-4 to TRBJ1-1, with D possibly being TRBD1 (5 bases). V was shortened by 6 bases and J by 11 bases, with 22 bases between the two germline ends. The CDR3 is 14 amino acids. The CDR3 DNA reads as TGTGCCAGCAGCTACGACCACACGCCCGAGGGGGCTTTCTTT. Its translation is CASSYDHTPEGAFF.

This chain uses TRBV28 with TRBJ1-4, with D uncertain. The V end lost 3 bases, the J end lost 5 bases, and 13 bases lay between the germline ends. The CDR3 is 15 amino acids. CDR1 and CDR2 (germline): MDHEN, SYDVKM. CDR3 sequence (DNA): TGTGCCAGCAGTTTGAGAGGAGCTCTCAATGAAAAACTGTTTTTT. Protein product: CASSLRGALNEKLFF.

This clonotype was seen more than once but under ten times. The chain recombines TRBV29-1 with TRBJ1-6; 8 bases match TRBD1. Germline values: CDR1 SQVTM, CDR2 ANQGSEA. The CDR3 is 13 amino acids. Trimming removed 7 bases from V and 6 bases from J; junction bases left unmatched: 5. CDR3 residues: CSAADRANSPLHF. The CDR3 coding sequence is TGCAGCGCCGCGGACAGGGCTAATTCACCCCTCCACTTT.

This clonotype has only a few counts. J is TRBJ2-2 and V is TRBV7-9, with TRBD1 as a possible D gene (5 bases). The V gene lost 4 bases and the J gene lost 8 bases, with 17 bases spanning the gap. Germline CDR1 reads SEHNR; CDR2 reads FQNEAQ (reference sequence). The CDR3 has 15 residues. Here the CDR3 reads CASSWGQSYGGELFF. CDR3 in DNA: TGTGCCAGCAGCTGGGGCCAGAGCTATGGTGGGGAGCTGTTTTTT.

V is TRBV6-2 or TRBV6-3 and J is TRBJ2-7, with a tentative D call TRBD2 (6 bases). Trimming removed 5 bases from V and 9 bases from J, with 20 bases in between. The CDR3 covers 14 residues. Germline CDR1 MNHEY, CDR2 SVGEGT. CDR3 residues: CASSEPPGLRAQYF. In nucleotides, the CDR3 is TGTGCCAGCAGTGAGCCCCCGGGACTGCGGGCGCAGTACTTC.

This clonotype appeared a few times. This chain connects TRBV5-1 to TRBJ2-7; D possibly matches TRBD1 or TRBD2 (5 bases each). Germline V gives CDR1 SGHRS, CDR2 YFSETQ. Trimming removed 0 bases at V and 4 bases at J, with 11 bases between. This CDR3 has 14 amino acids. CDR3 DNA: TGCGCCAGCAGCTTGGAGGGATGGGGGTACGAGCAGTACTTC. Translated, it gives CASSLEGWGYEQYF. Together with reference TRBV5-1 and TRBJ2-7, the CDR3 gives the full variable domain: KAGVTQTPRYLIKTRGQQVTLSCSPISGHRSVSWYQQTPGQGLQFLFEYFSETQRNKGNFPGRFSGRQFSNSRSEMNVSTLELGDSALYLCASSLEGWGYEQYFGPGTRLTVT.

As regards this clonotype: The junction does not match germline at one end; this may be a read error. This chain links TRBV20-1 with TRBJ2-2, with D possibly being TRBD1 (5 bases). The germline V gene has CDR1 DFQATT and CDR2 SNEGSKA (reference sequence). The CDR3 consists of 15 residues. The CDR3 loop is CSARMGPTNTGELFF. CDR3 sequence (DNA): TGCAGCGCTAGGATGGGGCCAACGAACACCGGGGAGCTGTTTTTT.

V is TRBV5-4 and J is TRBJ2-5, with a tentative D call TRBD2 (6 bases). The length of the CDR3 is 14 residues. Germline loops: CDR1 SGHNT, CDR2 YYREEE (reference sequence). V was clipped by 9 bases and J by 4 bases, with 19 bases between them. The CDR3 spells CATTGDRAGETQYF. The CDR3 bases are TGTGCCACCACGGGGGATAGGGCTGGAGAGACCCAGTACTTC.

The gene calls are TRBV7-9 and TRBJ2-4; possibly TRBD1 for D (6 bases). This CDR3 region has 14 residues. V was cut by 2 bases and J by 14 bases, with 19 bases left in between. CDR1 is SEHNR and CDR2 is FQNEAQ in the germline V gene (reference sequence). CDR3 amino acids: CASSLLGPGQTKYF. CDR3 sequence (DNA): TGTGCCAGCAGCTTATTAGGCCCGGGACAAACGAAGTACTTC.

The chain is built from TRBV4-3 and TRBJ2-2; 7 bases are shared with TRBD2. Germline CDR1 reads LGHNA; CDR2 reads YSLEER. The trim removed 4 bases at V and 6 bases at J, leaving 5 bases unmatched. CDR3 size: 14 residues. CDR3 region: CASSRGTTAGELFF. CDR3 DNA: TGCGCCAGCAGCCGAGGGACTACCGCCGGGGAGCTGTTTTTT.

The genes are TRBV12-3 or TRBV12-4 and TRBJ2-7; D possibly corresponds to TRBD2 (5 bases). V was cut by 3 bases and J by 5 bases, with 17 bases left in between. This CDR3 has 15 amino acids. In DNA form, the CDR3 reads TGTGCCAGCAGTTTTCGCAGCGGCCTCGAGAACGAGCAGTACTTC. Its translation is CASSFRSGLENEQYF.

The chain uses TRBV19 and TRBJ2-7; the D is unclear. Trimming left V 2 bases short and J 0 bases short, with 11 bases between. The germline CDR1 and CDR2 sequences are LNHDA and SQIVND (reference sequence). This CDR3 region has 15 residues. The CDR3 loop reads CASSIRSENSYEQYF. The CDR3 nucleotides are TGTGCCAGTAGTATACGTTCCGAGAACTCCTACGAGCAGTACTTC.

The chain combines TRBV7-3 with TRBJ2-3; D unclear. V lost 3 bases to trimming and J lost 0 bases, with 10 bases between them. Germline V gives CDR1 SGHTA, CDR2 FQGTGA. This CDR3 has 15 amino acids. The CDR3 DNA is TGTGCCAGCAGCTTGATATTAACGAGCACAGATACGCAGTATTTT. Its protein product is CASSLILTSTDTQYF.

This chain joins TRBV20-1 and TRBJ1-5; TRBD1 matches at 11 bases. V was pared by 0 bases and J by 4 bases, with 5 bases of the junction left unmatched. This CDR3 has 16 residues. Germline values: CDR1 DFQATT, CDR2 SNEGSKA (reference sequence). CDR3 DNA: TGCAGTGCTAGAGACACCGGACAGGGGGCGAATCAGCCCCAGCATTTT. The encoded protein is CSARDTGQGANQPQHF.

This clonotype occurred a few times. V and J are TRBV7-2 and TRBJ2-1; D may be TRBD2 (6 bases). There are 17 residues in the CDR3. The germline CDR1 and CDR2 sequences are SGHTA and FQGNSA. Trimming took 3 bases from V and 0 from J, leaving 15 bases between them. CDR3 loop: CASSFGLAVSSYNEQFF. The CDR3 DNA is TGTGCCAGCAGCTTTGGCTTAGCGGTCAGCTCCTACAATGAGCAGTTCTTC.

This clonotype was seen a handful of times. This chain links TRBV15 with TRBJ2-2; D uncertain. Trimming left V 3 bases short and J 1 base short, with 6 bases between. The CDR3 has 14 amino acids. CDR1 and CDR2 from the germline V gene are LNHNV and YYDKDF (reference sequence). The CDR3: CATSRDLNTGELFF. The CDR3 DNA follows: TGTGCCACCAGCAGGGACCTGAACACCGGGGAGCTGTTTTTT.

The chain carries TRBV6-1 and TRBJ2-6; tentatively, D is TRBD1 or TRBD2 (5 bases each). This CDR3 comprises 16 residues. Germline V gene data show CDR1 as MNHNS and CDR2 as SASEGT. V shed 5 bases and J shed 4 bases, with 15 bases lying between them. The CDR3 sequence: CASSRDGANGANVLTF. In nucleotides, the CDR3 is TGTGCCAGCAGTAGGGACGGGGCGAACGGGGCCAACGTCCTGACTTTC.